The 27 T cell receptor beta chains below all came from one sample that was sequenced in a study of cytomegalovirus exposure and HLA in healthy donors. The PCR ran on 60 Vbeta and 13 Jbeta primers. This table comes from immunoSEQ multiplex PCR, and its TCRdb copy is limited to in-frame clones, with some not included. Of 100,000 to 150,000 clones in the sample, 75% to 85% were seen once. The sequencing sample was made of PBMCs. The receptors shown here come from a woman between 50 and 59 years old in good health and CMV-seropositive.

The V and J genes are TRBV6-5 and TRBJ2-1; 7 nucleotides match TRBD2. CDR1 and CDR2 from the germline V gene are MNHEY and SVGAGI. The V gene end was trimmed by 7 bases and the J gene end by 6 bases; junction bases not matched to a gene: 9. The CDR3 sequence is 14 residues long. The DNA of the CDR3 is TGTGCCAGCAACTCTTGGGCTAGCGGCAATGAGCAGTTCTTC. Its translation is CASNSWASGNEQFF.

This rearrangement joins TRBV4-3 to TRBJ1-1; the match to TRBD1 covers 9 bases. Germline V gene data show CDR1 as LGHNA and CDR2 as YSLEER. CDR3 length equals 15 residues. The J segment lost 5 bases and the V segment lost 4 bases, leaving 8 bases of the junction unmatched. The CDR3 spells CASSLTQGARTEAFF. The DNA for the CDR3 is TGCGCCAGCAGCCTCACACAGGGGGCGAGGACTGAAGCTTTCTTT.

As for this clone: At the DNA level, this CDR3 is encoded by other sequences in the same sample as well. J is TRBJ2-2 and V is TRBV7-3, with D perhaps TRBD1 (7 bases). This CDR3 is 13 amino acids long. CDR1 is SGHTA and CDR2 is FQGTGA in the germline V gene. Deletions cut 5 bases from V and 6 bases from J, with 10 bases between. CDR3 sequence reads: CASSSRGAGELFF. DNA of the CDR3: TGTGCCAGCAGCAGCAGGGGGGCCGGGGAGCTGTTTTTT.

The gene calls are TRBV10-3 and TRBJ2-6, with TRBD1 as a possible D gene (6 bases). CDR3 length: 16 amino acids. The germline V gene has CDR1 ENHRY and CDR2 SYGVKD. Between the trimmed V and J ends, which lost 4 bases and 0 bases, there was a span of 10 bases. The CDR3 spells CAISGGRGSGANVLTF. CDR3 DNA sequence: TGTGCCATCAGTGGAGGCAGGGGCTCTGGGGCCAACGTCCTGACTTTC.

This clone appeared once. DNA of the CDR3: TGTGCCAGCTTTCGCGCCACTGAAGCTTTCTTT. Amino acids: CASFRATEAFF. The chain combines TRBV2 with TRBJ1-1; D not certain. Germline CDR1 and CDR2: SNHLY and FYNNEI. This CDR3 region has 11 residues. With 8 bases removed from V and 4 bases from J, the gap between germline ends came to 8 bases.

As regards this clone: The sample carries other DNA sequences with the same CDR3. V is TRBV5-1 and J is TRBJ1-1; a weak D match, TRBD1 (5 bases). The length of the CDR3 is 14 residues. The germline V gene has CDR1 SGHRS and CDR2 YFSETQ. V was pared by 4 bases and J by 1 base, with 11 bases between. The CDR3 DNA sequence: TGCGCCAGCAGCGCCGACAGACCGAACACTGAAGCTTTCTTT. This encodes CASSADRPNTEAFF.

This chain joins TRBV19 and TRBJ1-5; 9 nucleotides align to TRBD1. There are 14 residues in the CDR3. Germline CDR1 and CDR2: LNHDA and SQIVND (reference sequence). Trimming cost V 8 bases and J 10 bases; bases outside gene matches: 12. CDR3 nucleotide sequence: TGTGCCAGTTCCCCGGGACAGGGTATCATACCCCAGCATTTT. Translating it yields CASSPGQGIIPQHF.

The rearrangement uses TRBV6-1 and TRBJ1-1; a weak D match, TRBD1 (5 bases). The CDR3 is 15 amino acids. V was trimmed by 5 bases and J by 10 bases, leaving 23 bases between them. Germline V gene sequence: CDR1 MNHNS, CDR2 SASEGT. The DNA for the CDR3 is TGTGCCAGCAGTCTCCAACCTCGATTAATCGGGGGAGCTTTCTTT. It is translated as CASSLQPRLIGGAFF.

The V and J genes are TRBV5-1 and TRBJ2-5, with D possibly matching TRBD2 (5 bases). The germline CDR1 and CDR2 sequences are SGHRS and YFSETQ. Trimming shortened V by 0 bases and J by 5 bases, and 14 bases separated the two germline ends. This CDR3 contains 15 residues. CDR3 protein: CASSLGAFGEETQYF. The DNA for the CDR3 is TGCGCCAGCAGCTTGGGGGCGTTTGGGGAGGAGACCCAGTACTTC.

Details on this clone: Other DNA sequences in the same sample also yield this CDR3. The chain recombines TRBV15 with TRBJ2-7; TRBD2 aligns across 7 bases. CDR1 and CDR2 from the germline V gene are LNHNV and YYDKDF (reference sequence). Trimming removed 0 bases from V and 1 base from J; junction bases left unmatched: 0. The CDR3 is made up of 14 amino acids. The CDR3 DNA reads TGTGCCACCAGCAGAGAGGGGGGGTCCTACGAGCAGTACTTC. This translates into CATSREGGSYEQYF.

The gene calls are TRBV5-4 and TRBJ2-5; tentative D call: TRBD2 (7 bases). Trimming took off 2 bases at V and 7 bases at J, with 15 bases between the two ends. Germline V gene lookup returns CDR1 SGHNT and CDR2 YYREEE (reference sequence). CDR3 length: 14 amino acids. The CDR3 is CASSFGGGLGTQYF. CDR3 nucleotides: TGTGCCAGCAGCTTTGGGGGGGGCCTCGGGACCCAGTACTTC.

The chain couples TRBV9 to TRBJ2-2, with 7 bases fitting TRBD2. The CDR3 loop spans 17 amino acids. Germline V gives CDR1 SGDLS, CDR2 YYNGEE. V shed 0 bases and J 4 bases; nucleotides not matched to a gene: 9. The CDR3: CASSVGGSGSTTGELFF. Written as DNA, the CDR3 is TGTGCCAGCAGCGTAGGAGGTAGCGGGTCTACCACCGGGGAGCTGTTTTTT.

The J gene is TRBJ2-7, the V gene TRBV14; weak D call: TRBD1 (6 bases). This CDR3 region has 13 residues. Trimming cost V 4 bases and J 4 bases, with 11 bases left between them. CDR1 and CDR2 from the germline V gene are SGHDN and FVKESK. The CDR3 DNA reads TGTGCCAGCAGCCGATCAACAGGGTACGAGCAGTACTTC. Residues: CASSRSTGYEQYF.

The V call is TRBV27, the J call TRBJ1-3; D uncertain. This CDR3 is built from 13 residues. Per the germline V gene, CDR1 is MNHEY and CDR2 is SMNVEV (reference sequence). Trimming cost V 3 bases and J 4 bases, with 7 bases left between them. The CDR3 region is CASSLTWGNTIYF. CDR3 sequence (DNA): TGTGCCAGCAGTTTGACATGGGGAAACACCATATATTTT.

This sequence joins TRBV27 and TRBJ1-4; maybe TRBD1 (6 bases). V was pared by 3 bases and J by 8 bases, with 16 bases between. CDR1 MNHEY and CDR2 SMNVEV come from the germline V gene (reference sequence). This CDR3 is 15 amino acids long. The CDR3 is CASSFIGAGVEKLFF. Written as DNA, the CDR3 is TGTGCCAGCAGTTTCATAGGGGCAGGGGTCGAAAAACTGTTTTTT.

The chain employs TRBV6-1 and TRBJ1-2; no firm D call. V gave up 0 bases and J gave up 0 bases, with 11 bases separating them. The CDR3 is 16 amino acids. The germline CDR1 and CDR2 sequences are MNHNS and SASEGT. CDR3 amino acids: CASSEAETRANYGYTF. The CDR3 nucleotides are TGTGCCAGCAGTGAAGCCGAGACACGAGCTAACTATGGCTACACCTTC.

The J gene is TRBJ1-3, the V gene TRBV9; no clear D. The CDR3 length is 15 residues. Germline CDR1 reads SGDLS; CDR2 reads YYNGEE. Trimming cost V 2 bases and J 1 base, with 10 bases left between them. The CDR3 here is CASSVEAHSGNTIYF. CDR3 nucleotides: TGTGCCAGCAGCGTGGAGGCTCATTCTGGAAACACCATATATTTT.

This clone was recorded once. The CDR3 nucleotides are TGTGCCAGCACTTCCCACGACAGGGTGGAGACCCAGTACTTC. It specifies CASTSHDRVETQYF. The V call is TRBV6-6, the J call TRBJ2-5; 7 nucleotides align to TRBD1. The J segment lost 5 bases and the V segment lost 7 bases, leaving 10 bases of the junction unmatched. Germline CDR1 is MNHNY and CDR2 is SVGAGI (reference sequence). The CDR3 has 14 amino acids.

The chain employs TRBV11-3 and TRBJ2-2; 7 bases agree with TRBD2. The CDR3 length is 14 residues. The V gene end was trimmed by 9 bases and the J gene end by 4 bases; junction bases not matched to a gene: 8. Germline loops: CDR1 SGHNT, CDR2 YENEEA. Here the CDR3 reads CASSRDYLTGELFF. In nucleotides, the CDR3 is TGTGCCAGTTCCCGGGACTACCTCACCGGGGAGCTGTTTTTT.

The chain is built from TRBV5-6 and TRBJ2-5; D remains unclear. The J call is doubtful: the DNA matches TRBJ2-7 better. The CDR3 sequence is 14 residues long. Germline CDR1 and CDR2: SGHDT and YYEEEE. CDR3 sequence (DNA): TGTGCCAGCAGCGCCCCCTGGAGCTCCTACGAGCAGTACTTC. Encoded protein: CASSAPWSSYEQYF.

This rearrangement joins TRBV5-8 to TRBJ1-2; D may be TRBD1 (6 bases). Germline assignment: CDR1 SGHTS and CDR2 YDEGEE. V was clipped by 4 bases and J by 7 bases, with 11 bases between them. The length of the CDR3 is 12 residues. The CDR3 sequence is CASSEGHLGYTF. CDR3 sequence (DNA): TGTGCCAGCAGCGAGGGACATCTTGGCTACACCTTC.

The chain recombines TRBV15 with TRBJ2-7, with 12 bases that match TRBD2. Per the germline V gene, CDR1 is LNHNV and CDR2 is YYDKDF (reference sequence). The V segment lost 0 bases and the J segment 6 bases; nucleotides outside the gene matches: 9. The length of the CDR3 is 17 residues. In nucleotides, the CDR3 is TGTGCCACCAGCAGAGATATTTCAGGACTAGCGGGATCCGAGCAGTACTTC. Protein sequence: CATSRDISGLAGSEQYF.

CDR3 protein: CAGTSGRVPSSYEQYF. The CDR3 DNA sequence: TGTGCCGGGACTAGCGGGAGGGTCCCGAGCTCCTACGAGCAGTACTTC. The V and J genes are TRBV11-3 and TRBJ2-7; 16 bases agree with TRBD2. Germline CDR1 SGHNT, CDR2 YENEEA. V trimming: 11 bases; J trimming: 0 bases; junction bases outside the gene matches: 7. This CDR3 comprises 16 residues. The entire variable domain, with the rest obtained from reference TRBV11-3 and TRBJ2-7, is as follows: EAGVVQSPRYKIIEKKQPVAFWCNPISGHNTLYWYLQNLGQGPELLIRYENEEAVDDSQLPKDRFSAERLKGVDSTLKIQPAELGDSAVYLCAGTSGRVPSSYEQYFGPGTRLTVT.

The chain joins TRBV5-8 to TRBJ2-6; D might be TRBD1 (5 bases). This CDR3 region has 16 residues. The germline V and J ends were trimmed by 4 bases and 6 bases, with 17 bases remaining between them. Germline V gene lookup returns CDR1 SGHTS and CDR2 YDEGEE. The CDR3 bases are TGTGCCAGCAGCCCCTGGGGCATTGAATCGGCCAACGTCCTGACTTTC. It encodes CASSPWGIESANVLTF.

V is TRBV5-4 and J is TRBJ2-5; tentatively, D is TRBD2 (5 bases). Germline V gene data show CDR1 as SGHNT and CDR2 as YYREEE (reference sequence). V was pared by 2 bases and J by 5 bases, with 16 bases between. The CDR3 is made up of 15 amino acids. CDR3 nucleotides: TGTGCCAGCAGCTTTTCCGGGATCTGGTCGGAGACCCAGTACTTC. As protein: CASSFSGIWSETQYF.

The chain uses TRBV9 and TRBJ2-2; TRBD2 matches at 9 bases. The germline V gene has CDR1 SGDLS and CDR2 YYNGEE. This CDR3 has 17 amino acids. The V segment lost 4 bases and the J segment 2 bases; nucleotides outside the gene matches: 9. In DNA form, the CDR3 reads TGTGCCAGCAGCATTCTAGCGGGGCAGATTAACACCGGGGAGCTGTTTTTT. It codes for CASSILAGQINTGELFF.

This chain joins TRBV19 and TRBJ2-3, with D uncertain. Germline V lookup: CDR1 LNHDA, CDR2 SQIVND (reference sequence). The CDR3 has 12 residues. V was shortened by 3 bases and J by 7 bases, with 8 bases between the two germline ends. The chain's CDR3 is CASSMRLNTQYF. CDR3 nucleotides: TGTGCCAGTAGTATGAGGTTGAATACGCAGTATTTT.